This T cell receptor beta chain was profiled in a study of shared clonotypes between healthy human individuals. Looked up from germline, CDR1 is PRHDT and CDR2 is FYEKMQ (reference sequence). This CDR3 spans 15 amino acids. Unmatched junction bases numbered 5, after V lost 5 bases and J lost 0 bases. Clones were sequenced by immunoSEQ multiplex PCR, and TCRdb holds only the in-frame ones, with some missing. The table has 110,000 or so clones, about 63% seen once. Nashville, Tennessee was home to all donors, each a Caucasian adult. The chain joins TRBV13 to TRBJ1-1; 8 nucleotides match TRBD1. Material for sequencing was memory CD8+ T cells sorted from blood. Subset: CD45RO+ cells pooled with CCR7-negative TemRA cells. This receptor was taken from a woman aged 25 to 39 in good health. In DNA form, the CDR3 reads TGTGCCAGCAGCAACCGGGACAGGATGAACACTGAAGCTTTCTTT. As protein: CASSNRDRMNTEAFF.